Listed below are T cell receptor beta chains from one sample, sequenced in a study of cytomegalovirus exposure and HLA in healthy donors. Data came from immunoSEQ multiplex PCR; TCRdb stores just in-frame clones and leaves some out. The data show 200,000 or so clones, with approximately 80% seen just once and 2.6% held by the top ten. Sequenced input: PBMCs. The source is a woman between 50 and 59 years old in good health and CMV-seropositive. CDR3s include the opening cysteine and the closing phenylalanine or tryptophan.

v_call: TRBV6-1; j_call: TRBJ1-5; cdr3_aa: CASDLGGQPQHF
v_call: TRBV5-1; j_call: TRBJ2-5; cdr3_aa: CASSSGETQYF
v_call: TRBV11-3; j_call: TRBJ2-1; cdr3_aa: CASSWGGTTSYNEQFF
v_call: TRBV5-1; j_call: TRBJ2-3; cdr3_aa: CASSLAPTTDTQYF
v_call: TRBV7-9; j_call: TRBJ2-7; cdr3_aa: CSSSLGGGGREQYF
v_call: TRBV6-6; j_call: TRBJ2-7; cdr3_aa: CASSYSAQGYEQYF
v_call: TRBV20-1; j_call: TRBJ1-1; cdr3_aa: CSSSRGTEAFF
v_call: TRBV6-6; j_call: TRBJ1-4; cdr3_aa: CASSRTGWRTNEKLFF
v_call: TRBV6-1; j_call: TRBJ2-3; cdr3_aa: CASSELAGGGLDTQYF
v_call: TRBV7-2; j_call: TRBJ2-3; cdr3_aa: CASRRLAGGTDTQYF
v_call: TRBV4-1; j_call: TRBJ1-2; cdr3_aa: CASSQDVAGNGYTF
v_call: TRBV18; j_call: TRBJ1-5; cdr3_aa: CASAPGDGNQPQHF
v_call: TRBV9; j_call: TRBJ2-7; cdr3_aa: CASSVSGGEGFEQYF
v_call: TRBV28; j_call: TRBJ2-2; cdr3_aa: CASSTRGLGTGELFF
v_call: TRBV29-1; j_call: TRBJ2-5; cdr3_aa: CSVLTGEETQYF
v_call: TRBV28; j_call: TRBJ1-4; cdr3_aa: CASSPQTGGGEKLFF
v_call: TRBV4-1; j_call: TRBJ1-1; cdr3_aa: CASSPRTGRLTEAFF
v_call: TRBV5-1; j_call: TRBJ2-5; cdr3_aa: CASSLGAEETQYF
v_call: TRBV18; j_call: TRBJ1-4; cdr3_aa: CASSTGSSGEKLFF
v_call: TRBV9; j_call: TRBJ2-1; cdr3_aa: CASSVEGGLAGNEQFF
v_call: TRBV7-8; j_call: TRBJ2-2; cdr3_aa: CATSSGNTGELFF
v_call: TRBV7-9; j_call: TRBJ2-7; cdr3_aa: CASSLGRRPDRAYEQYF
v_call: TRBV21-1; j_call: TRBJ1-2; cdr3_aa: CASSKVGTVGGYTF